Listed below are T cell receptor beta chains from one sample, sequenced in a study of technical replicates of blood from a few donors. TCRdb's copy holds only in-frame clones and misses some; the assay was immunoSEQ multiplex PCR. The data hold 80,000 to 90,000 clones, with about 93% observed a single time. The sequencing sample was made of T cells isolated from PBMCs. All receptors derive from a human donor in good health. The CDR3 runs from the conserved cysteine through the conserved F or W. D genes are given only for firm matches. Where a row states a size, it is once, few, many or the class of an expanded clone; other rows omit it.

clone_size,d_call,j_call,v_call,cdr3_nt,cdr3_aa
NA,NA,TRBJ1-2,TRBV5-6,TGTGCCAGCAGCCCTCAACCCAGGGATGGCTACACCTTC,CASSPQPRDGYTF
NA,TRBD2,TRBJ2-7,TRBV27,TGTGCCAGCAGTTTTAGCGGGAGGGGGTACTACGAGCAGTACTTC,CASSFSGRGYYEQYF
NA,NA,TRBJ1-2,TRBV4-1,TGCGCCAGCAGCCATACTGACATGGGACTGACGACCTATGGCTACACCTTC,CASSHTDMGLTTYGYTF
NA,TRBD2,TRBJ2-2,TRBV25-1,TGTGCCAGCCGTACTAGCGGGGGGAACACCGGGGAGCTGTTTTTT,CASRTSGGNTGELFF
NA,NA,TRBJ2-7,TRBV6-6,TGTGCCACCTCTCATACATCGGGCTACGAGCAGTACTTC,CATSHTSGYEQYF
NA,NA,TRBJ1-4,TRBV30,TGTGCCTGGTCGACAGGCAGTAATGAAAAACTGTTTTTT,CAWSTGSNEKLFF
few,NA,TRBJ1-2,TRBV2,TGTGCCAGCAGGGAGTTCTATGGCTACACCTTC,CASREFYGYTF
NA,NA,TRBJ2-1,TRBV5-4,TGTGCCAGCAGTACATTAGCGGCTACGACCTACAATGAGCAGTTCTTC,CASSTLAATTYNEQFF
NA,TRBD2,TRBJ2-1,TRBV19,TGTGCCAGTAGGATGAGCGGGAGCCCTACAAATGAGCAGTTCTTC,CASRMSGSPTNEQFF
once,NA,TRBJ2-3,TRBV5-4,TGTGCCAGCAGCTTGGATGTGGGAGGAGCAGATACGCAGTATTTT,CASSLDVGGADTQYF
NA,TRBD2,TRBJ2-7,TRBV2,TGTGCCAGCATTGAAGGGGAGGGCCAGTCCTACGAGCAGTACTTC,CASIEGEGQSYEQYF
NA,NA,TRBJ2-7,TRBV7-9,TGTGCCAGCGCCACCGACATCCTCTACGAGCAGTACTTC,CASATDILYEQYF
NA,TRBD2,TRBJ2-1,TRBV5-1,TGCGCCAGCAGCTTGGGGTCTAGCGGATACAATGAGCAGTTCTTC,CASSLGSSGYNEQFF
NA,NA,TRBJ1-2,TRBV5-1,TGCGCCAGCAGCGTAATGGGCATGAATGGGTATGGCTACACCTTC,CASSVMGMNGYGYTF
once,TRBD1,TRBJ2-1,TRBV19,TGTGCCAGTAGTATAGGGACAGGGGGCAACTACAATGAGCAGTTCTTC,CASSIGTGGNYNEQFF
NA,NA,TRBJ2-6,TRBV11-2,TGTGCCAGCAGCCTAACGTACAGGGAACTCTTCTCTGGGGCCAACGTCCTGACTTTC,CASSLTYRELFSGANVLTF
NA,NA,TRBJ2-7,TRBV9,TGTGCCAGCAGCCCCCCAAACGAGCAGTACTTC,CASSPPNEQYF
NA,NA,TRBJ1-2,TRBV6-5,TGTGCCAGCAGTTACATGTCGGGGGATGGCTACACCTTC,CASSYMSGDGYTF
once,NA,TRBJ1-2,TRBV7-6,TGTGCCAGCAGCTTAGGGGGGGGTCCTCAATCCCACTATGGCTACACCTTC,CASSLGGGPQSHYGYTF
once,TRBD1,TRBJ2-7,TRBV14,TGTGCCAGCAGCCAAGTCGGGACAGGGATAGATTACGAGCAGTACTTC,CASSQVGTGIDYEQYF
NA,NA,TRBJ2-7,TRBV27,TGTGCCAGCAGCGGCGGGGCCCCCGAGCAGTACTTC,CASSGGAPEQYF
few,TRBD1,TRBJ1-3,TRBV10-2,TGCGCCAGCACTAGGGACAGTTACTCTGGAAACACCATATATTTT,CASTRDSYSGNTIYF
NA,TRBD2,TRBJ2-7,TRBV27,TGTGCCAGCAGTCCCCCCGGACTAGCGGGATCCTACGAGCAGTACTTC,CASSPPGLAGSYEQYF
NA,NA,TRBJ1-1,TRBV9,TGTGCCAGCAGCGTTTCAGGGATGAACACTGAAGCTTTCTTT,CASSVSGMNTEAFF
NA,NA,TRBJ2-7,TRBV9,TGTGCCAGCAGCGTAGCGGGAGAGCAGTTTTACGAGCAGTACTTC,CASSVAGEQFYEQYF
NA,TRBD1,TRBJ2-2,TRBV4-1,TGCGCCAGCAGCCACAAGGACAGGGACATCGGGGAGCTGTTTTTT,CASSHKDRDIGELFF
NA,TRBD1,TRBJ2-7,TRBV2,TGTGCCAGCAGTGAGAGGGACAGGGTAGACTACGAGCAGTACTTC,CASSERDRVDYEQYF
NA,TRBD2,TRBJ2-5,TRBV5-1,TGCGCCAGCAGCTTGGAACGCGGGGGGCTAGAGACCCAGTACTTC,CASSLERGGLETQYF
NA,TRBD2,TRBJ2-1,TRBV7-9,TGTGCCAGCAGCTTAGTTCCTACGGGAGGGTATCCTCATTACAATGAGCAGTTCTTC,CASSLVPTGGYPHYNEQFF
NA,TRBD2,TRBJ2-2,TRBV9,TGTGCCAGCAGCGCCGGCGGGGGTGGGACCGGGGAGCTGTTTTTT,CASSAGGGGTGELFF